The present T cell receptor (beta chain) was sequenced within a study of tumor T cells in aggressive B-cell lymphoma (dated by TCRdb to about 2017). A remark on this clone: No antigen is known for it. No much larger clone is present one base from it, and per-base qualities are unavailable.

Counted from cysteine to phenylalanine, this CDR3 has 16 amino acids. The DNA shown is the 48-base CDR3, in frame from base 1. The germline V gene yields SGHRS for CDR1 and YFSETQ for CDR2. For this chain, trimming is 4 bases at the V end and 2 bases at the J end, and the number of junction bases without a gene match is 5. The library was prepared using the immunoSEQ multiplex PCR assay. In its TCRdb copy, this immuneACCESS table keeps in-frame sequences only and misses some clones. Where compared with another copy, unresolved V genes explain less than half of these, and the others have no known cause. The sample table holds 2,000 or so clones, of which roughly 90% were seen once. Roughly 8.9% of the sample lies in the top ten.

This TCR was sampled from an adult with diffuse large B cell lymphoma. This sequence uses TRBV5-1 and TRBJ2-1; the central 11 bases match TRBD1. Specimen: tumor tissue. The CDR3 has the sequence CASSSGQGATYNEQFF. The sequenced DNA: TGCGCCAGCAGCAGCGGACAGGGGGCCACCTACAATGAGCAGTTCTTC.